The following is a T cell receptor (beta chain) sequence with its context. The PCR was carried out with 60 Vbeta primers and 13 Jbeta primers. Measured with immunoSEQ multiplex PCR; TCRdb has only the in-frame clones, and not every one. The sample has 100,000 to 150,000 clones, and its top ten clones hold 1.5% to 2%. The data derive from a study of cytomegalovirus exposure and HLA in healthy donors. About the study: Researchers found that about four fifths of fewer than 450 genotyped donors fell within the Caucasian-associated ancestry cluster.

The CDR3 extends over 15 amino acids. The junction had 3 bases not matched to a gene; V was cut back by 2 bases and J by 6 bases. The germline gives CDR1 SGHKS, CDR2 YYEKEE (reference sequence). The sequenced material came from PBMCs. The chain has TRBV5-5 and TRBJ2-3, with 13 bases matching TRBD2. The clonotype comes from a man aged 18 to 29 in good health and CMV-seronegative. The CDR3 spells CASSFGLAGDDTQYF. The CDR3 DNA reads TGTGCCAGCAGCTTCGGACTAGCGGGAGACGATACGCAGTATTTT.